Each of the 15 T cell receptor beta chains below was sequenced from the same sample in a study of CD8+ T cells in alopecia areata. Noted treatment: oral pan-JAK inhibitor, 5-10 mg twice daily. Extracted RNA was reverse transcribed, and the resulting cDNA served as sequencing template. Assay used: immunoSEQ multiplex PCR; TCRdb lists only in-frame clones, some missing. The sample has over 100,000 clones, 53% seen once; the top ten hold around 0.46%. Specimen: CD4+ T cells sorted from blood, collected at week 4, from a patient treated with tofacitinib. The receptors derive from a human donor with alopecia areata.

The chain is built from TRBV29-1 and TRBJ2-3; unclear D gene. Germline lookup yields CDR1 SQVTM and CDR2 ANQGSEA. The length of the CDR3 is 13 residues. Trimming pared 8 bases from V and 4 bases from J, leaving 16 bases between. This chain's CDR3 is CSSLSSISDTQYF. The CDR3, as DNA: TGCAGCTCTCTTAGCTCGATCTCAGATACGCAGTATTTT.

V is TRBV29-1 and J is TRBJ2-7, with a tentative D call TRBD1 (6 bases). Germline CDR1 reads SQVTM; CDR2 reads ANQGSEA. This CDR3 has 13 amino acids. The V end lost 6 bases, the J end lost 5 bases, and 17 bases lay between the germline ends. The CDR3 DNA reads TGCAGCGTCTCCGAGCCAGGGGTCCACGAGCAGTACTTC. Translating it yields CSVSEPGVHEQYF.

This clone turned up a few times. J is TRBJ1-5 and V is TRBV30; D gene ambiguous. The CDR3 loop spans 13 amino acids. The germline CDR1 and CDR2 sequences are GTSNPN and SVGIG (reference sequence). V gave up 4 bases and J gave up 0 bases, with 7 bases separating them. CDR3 sequence reads: CAWTAHSNQPQHF. The DNA for the CDR3 is TGTGCCTGGACAGCCCATAGCAATCAGCCCCAGCATTTT.

There are a few counts of this clone. The gene calls are TRBV29-1 and TRBJ1-1; no reliable D call. Germline-derived CDR1 and CDR2 are SQVTM and ANQGSEA. The V and J ends lost 4 bases and 0 bases respectively, with 6 bases between them. The CDR3 spans 12 residues. The CDR3 sequence is CSVVVVNTEAFF. CDR3 DNA: TGCAGCGTTGTTGTGGTGAACACTGAAGCTTTCTTT.

The genes are TRBV2 and TRBJ2-5, with 12 bases matching TRBD2. The germline V gene has CDR1 SNHLY and CDR2 FYNNEI. This CDR3 comprises 15 residues. The junction had 7 bases not matched to a gene; V was cut back by 6 bases and J by 5 bases. CDR3 DNA sequence: TGTGCCAGCAGCCTAGCGGGGGGGCACCGGGAGACCCAGTACTTC. Protein sequence: CASSLAGGHRETQYF. Supplemented by reference TRBV2 and TRBJ2-5, the full variable domain reads EPEVTQTPSHQVTQMGQEVILRCVPISNHLYFYWYRQILGQKVEFLVSFYNNEISEKSEIFDDQFSVERPDGSNFTLKIRSTKLEDSAMYFCASSLAGGHRETQYFGPGTRLLVL.

CDR3 DNA sequence: TGTGCCATCAGGGGGGGGATGAACACTGAAGCTTTCTTT. It translates to CAIRGGMNTEAFF. V is TRBV10-3 and J is TRBJ1-1; tentatively, D is TRBD1 (5 bases). This CDR3 region has 13 residues. V was pared by 6 bases and J by 0 bases, with 8 bases between. The germline gives CDR1 ENHRY, CDR2 SYGVKD.

This clone was counted only a few times. This rearrangement joins TRBV30 to TRBJ1-1, with no clear D. The CDR3 has 13 residues. The V and J ends lost 2 bases and 1 base respectively, with 8 bases between them. Germline-derived CDR1 and CDR2 are GTSNPN and SVGIG (reference sequence). The CDR3 sequence: CAWSLGGNTEAFF. The CDR3 bases are TGTGCCTGGAGTTTAGGAGGGAACACTGAAGCTTTCTTT.

In regard to this clone: Other DNA sequences in the sample encode the same CDR3. The chain has TRBV10-3 and TRBJ1-5, with D unclear. V was trimmed by 3 bases and J by 5 bases, leaving 8 bases between them. CDR3 length equals 13 residues. Looked up from germline, CDR1 is ENHRY and CDR2 is SYGVKD. The CDR3 DNA follows: TGTGCCATCAGTGAAGGACGGGATCAGCCCCAGCATTTT. It is translated as CAISEGRDQPQHF.

This clone came up a few times. J is TRBJ1-2 and V is TRBV15; D is ambiguous. V was trimmed by 2 bases and J by 2 bases, leaving 12 bases between them. The CDR3 loop spans 15 amino acids. Germline CDR1 reads LNHNV; CDR2 reads YYDKDF (reference sequence). This chain's CDR3 is CATSRTLQENYGYTF. The CDR3 DNA reads TGTGCCACCAGCAGAACCCTCCAGGAGAACTATGGCTACACCTTC.

This clone occurred a few times. One end of the junction varies from germline; a read error may be responsible. The J gene is TRBJ1-1, the V gene TRBV10-3; D is undetermined. CDR1 is ENHRY and CDR2 is SYGVKD in the germline V gene. The CDR3 is 14 residues long. In nucleotides, the CDR3 is TGTGCCATCAGTGACCTACACCTGAACACTGGAGCTTTCTTT. Protein product: CAISDLHLNTGAFF.

This chain uses TRBV4-1 with TRBJ2-5; possibly TRBD1 for D (6 bases). Germline V gene data show CDR1 as MGHRA and CDR2 as YSYEKL. The V gene lost 0 bases and the J gene lost 5 bases, with 10 bases spanning the gap. The CDR3 spans 14 residues. CDR3 bases: TGCGCCAGCAGCCAAGAAGGGACAAGGGAGACCCAGTACTTC. Its translation: CASSQEGTRETQYF.

This sequence joins TRBV6-1 and TRBJ2-3, with 9 bases matching TRBD2. J gave up 8 bases and V 7 bases, and 13 bases lay outside the gene matches. Germline CDR1 and CDR2: MNHNS and SASEGT. The CDR3 runs 15 residues. Here the CDR3 reads CASTPGTSSSGTQYF. CDR3 in DNA: TGTGCCAGCACCCCCGGGACTAGCTCCTCCGGTACGCAGTATTTT.

V usage is TRBV4-1 and J usage is TRBJ2-1; TRBD2 aligns across 10 bases. The CDR3 sequence is 16 residues long. The germline V gene encodes CDR1 MGHRA and CDR2 YSYEKL. The trim removed 3 bases at V and 2 bases at J, leaving 4 bases unmatched. Written as DNA, the CDR3 is TGCGCCAGCAGCCATCCCAGCGGGAGGGCCTACAATGAGCAGTTCTTC. Protein sequence: CASSHPSGRAYNEQFF.

Only a few counts were recorded for this clone. The rearrangement joins TRBV6-5 to TRBJ2-3; no definite D call. The germline V and J ends were trimmed by 6 bases and 0 bases, with 10 bases remaining between them. The germline V gene encodes CDR1 MNHEY and CDR2 SVGAGI. The CDR3 covers 14 residues. CDR3 coding DNA: TGTGCCAGCAGGCCCATCAGTAGCACAGATACGCAGTATTTT. It translates to CASRPISSTDTQYF.

This clone appeared a single time. This sequence joins TRBV29-1 and TRBJ1-4; TRBD1 matches at 7 bases. This CDR3 has 14 amino acids. The V segment lost 5 bases and the J segment 10 bases; nucleotides outside the gene matches: 13. Germline-derived CDR1 and CDR2 are SQVTM and ANQGSEA. CDR3 sequence (DNA): TGCAGCGTTACTCACAGGGGTCTTTCGGGAAAACTGTTTTTT. It specifies CSVTHRGLSGKLFF.